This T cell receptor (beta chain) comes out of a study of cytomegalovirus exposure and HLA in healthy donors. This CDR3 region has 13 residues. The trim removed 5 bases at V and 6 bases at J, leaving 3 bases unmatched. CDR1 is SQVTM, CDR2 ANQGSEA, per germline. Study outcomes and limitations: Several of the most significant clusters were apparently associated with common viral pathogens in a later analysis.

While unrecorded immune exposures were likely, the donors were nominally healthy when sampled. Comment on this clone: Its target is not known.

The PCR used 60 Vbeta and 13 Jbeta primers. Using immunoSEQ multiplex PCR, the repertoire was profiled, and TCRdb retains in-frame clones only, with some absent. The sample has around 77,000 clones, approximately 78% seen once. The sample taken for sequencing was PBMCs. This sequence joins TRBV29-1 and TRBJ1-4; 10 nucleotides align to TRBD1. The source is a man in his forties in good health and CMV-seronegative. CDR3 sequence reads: CSVWTGGDEKLFF. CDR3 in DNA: TGCAGCGTTTGGACAGGGGGGGATGAAAAACTGTTTTTT.